This T cell receptor beta chain was found in a study of Graves' ophthalmopathy and Graves' hyperthyroidism. The sequenced template was RNA, covering the TCR beta CDR3 region. After a first-round RT-PCR with HTBI primers, a second-round multiplex PCR was run. TCRdb analysed the multiplex PCR reads with MiXCR anew, one entry per CDR3 protein. Altogether around 1.1 million distinct CDR3 sequences are present, 35% to 40% being singletons, with the ten largest covering 8.5% to 14%. The sequence came from an adult man with Graves' hyperthyroidism. The specimen was peripheral blood or thyroid tissue (not recorded which).

The CDR3 reads CASSLGDRDGYEQYF. The CDR3 nucleotides read TGCGCCAGCAGCTTGGGAGACAGGGATGGTTACGAGCAGTACTTC. The rearrangement links TRBV5-1 to TRBJ2-7; 7 nucleotides agree with TRBD1. The junction had 7 bases not matched to a gene; V was cut back by 0 bases and J by 4 bases. Germline V gene sequence: CDR1 SGHRS, CDR2 YFSETQ. The CDR3 loop spans 15 amino acids.